This T cell receptor (beta chain) was found in a study of T cell repertoires in cytomegalovirus infection. V lost 1 base to trimming and J lost 1 base, with 4 bases between them. Germline V gene sequence: CDR1 SGHTA, CDR2 FQGNSA. CDR3 size: 13 residues. TCRdb reprocessed the reads with MiXCR, giving one entry per CDR3 protein. The profile shows around 540,000 distinct CDR3 sequences, 33% of them singletons. This clonotype was counted ten times or more. No antigen is known for it. The TCR was taken from a human donor in good health (CMV status not recorded). Some clones in this sample may be carry-over from other donors' samples. The sample was cultured PBMCs, taken from culture after CMV antigen stimulation. J is TRBJ2-5 and V is TRBV7-2; D not resolved. CDR3 bases: TGTGCCAGCAGCTTAGAGGTCCAAGAGACCCAGTACTTC. Amino acids: CASSLEVQETQYF.